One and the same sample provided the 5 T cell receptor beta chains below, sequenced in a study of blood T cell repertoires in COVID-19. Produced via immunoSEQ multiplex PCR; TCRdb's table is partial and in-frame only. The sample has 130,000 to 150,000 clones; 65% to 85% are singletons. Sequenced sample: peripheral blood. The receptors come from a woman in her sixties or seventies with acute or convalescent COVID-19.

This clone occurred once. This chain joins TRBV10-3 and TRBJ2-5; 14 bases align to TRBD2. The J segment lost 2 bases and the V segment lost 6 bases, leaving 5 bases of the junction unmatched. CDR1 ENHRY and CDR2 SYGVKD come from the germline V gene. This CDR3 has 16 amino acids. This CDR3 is CAIRATSGRAQETQYF. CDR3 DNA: TGTGCCATCAGGGCGACTAGCGGGAGGGCACAAGAGACCCAGTACTTC.

The CDR3 sequence: CASSSGTGIEGEQFF. The CDR3, as DNA: TGTGCCAGCAGTTCCGGGACAGGGATAGAGGGTGAGCAGTTCTTC. The chain employs TRBV2 and TRBJ2-1; 9 bases align to TRBD1. The ends lost 5 bases at V and 9 bases at J; junction bases unmatched: 11. The CDR3 is 15 residues long. Germline CDR1 and CDR2: SNHLY and FYNNEI.

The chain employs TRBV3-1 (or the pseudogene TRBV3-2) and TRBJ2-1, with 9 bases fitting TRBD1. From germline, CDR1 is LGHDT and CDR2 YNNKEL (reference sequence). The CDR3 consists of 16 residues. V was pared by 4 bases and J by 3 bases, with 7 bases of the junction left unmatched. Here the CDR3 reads CASSPTDRGIYNEQFF. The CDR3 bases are TGTGCCAGCAGCCCGACCGACAGGGGGATCTACAATGAGCAGTTCTTC.

The CDR3 spells CASSPSTSGPLFSYNEQFF. CDR3 nucleotides: TGTGCCAGCTCACCCTCTACTAGCGGGCCTTTATTCTCCTACAATGAGCAGTTCTTC. V is TRBV18 and J is TRBJ2-1, with 9 bases aligning to TRBD2. The CDR3 runs 19 residues. V was clipped by 3 bases and J by 0 bases; unmatched bases: 12. Germline CDR1 KGHSH, CDR2 LQKENI.

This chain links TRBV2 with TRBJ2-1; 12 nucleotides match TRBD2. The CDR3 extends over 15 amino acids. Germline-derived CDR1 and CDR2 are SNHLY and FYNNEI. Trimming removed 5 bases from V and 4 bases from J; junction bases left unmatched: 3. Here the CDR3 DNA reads TGTGCCAGCAGTCTAGCGGGAGGGCCTTACAATGAGCAGTTCTTC. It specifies CASSLAGGPYNEQFF.